This section outlines one T cell receptor beta chain sequence together with its context. Its antigen has not been determined. No clone much larger than this one lies a single base away; base qualities are absent. The 39 donors, aged about 6 to 90 years, were systemically healthy Caucasian individuals from Russia. About 9.8 milliliters of peripheral blood were drawn from each donor into EDTA-treated Vacutainer tubes. Ficoll-Paque density-gradient centrifugation was used to isolate PBMCs, with at least 6.5 million per sample. Trizol reagent was used to extract total RNA from PBMCs, with at least 5.5 micrograms per sample. Naive CD45RAhigh/CD27high T cell percentages were measured by flow cytometry on a PBMC aliquot from every donor. This sample was taken from a study of blood T cells in healthy people across ages (dated by TCRdb to about 2015). Background on the whole study: Template switching captured roughly one uniquely barcoded TCR beta cDNA molecule per two T cells in model experiments. To track age-related changes in TCR beta repertoire diversity, the study relied on deep sequencing normalized with unique cDNA molecular identifiers. Four age groups were formed from the donors: young (average approximately 17 years), middle-aged (approximately 41), aged (under 70) and long-lived (around 82). To avoid experimental bias, donors of different ages were spread randomly across the sequencing lanes. The study analyzed two additional independent replicas of 1 million unique cDNA reads from the same blood draw for two donors, one aged 18 to 30 and one aged 80 or older.

Overall study results and their limits: Compared with the aged group, the long-lived group had more naive CD4+ T cells, fewer expanded clones and increased TCR diversity, a pattern suggesting age selection. As age increased, observed TCR beta diversity per million T cells dropped in a roughly linear way, and a significant reduction was already evident by age roughly 40. Because donor CMV infection status was unknown, age-related changes in expanded clonotypes were potentially confounded. Bulk unsorted PBMC profiling prevented conclusive comparison of naive and antigen-experienced compartments. Total diversity estimates from one million sequenced T cells were considered lower bounds and underestimates. A strong correlation was found between observed TCR beta diversity and the percentage of naive T cells measured by flow cytometry.

Preparation of the library involved 5' RACE. TCRdb shows the sequencer as Illumina HiSeq 2500. A second PCR of about 6 to 12 cycles was run with a J-beta primer mix and a sample-barcoded 5' primer. A template-switch 5' adaptor carrying 12 random nucleotides introduced a unique molecular identifier onto each TCR beta cDNA molecule. Each sample yielded at least 2.5 million CDR3-containing paired-end reads. First-strand cDNA synthesis was performed from all RNA using the Mint cDNA synthesis kit, with priming by a TRBC-specific oligonucleotide. Following uracil-DNA glycosylase treatment, a first 18-cycle PCR with universal primers M1SS and BC2_uni_R was performed on all cDNA. The original pipeline was this. Each sample was normalized by randomly selecting 1 million high-quality reads, each carrying a distinct molecular identifier. Instead of being binned into consensus sequences, reads with shared molecular identifiers were discarded. CDR3 identification, clonotype clustering and error correction used MiTCR with a Q25 quality threshold and the strictest error-elimination algorithm. A nonparametric unseen species model using Euler transformation provided a lower-bound estimate of total TCR beta diversity. Clones were called with MiXCR by TCRdb after fastp trimmed the public reads at Q25, and only in-frame beta chains were retained. Rows are combined by CDR3 protein, so each entry shows the most common genes and DNA. The V and J calls were not made by the authors but by TCRdb's processing. Across this sample there are roughly 800,000 distinct CDR3 sequences, with roughly 64% seen only once. Clones ranked in the top ten supply approximately 23% of the sample.

The CDR3 starts with the cysteine, ends with the phenylalanine, and has 14 residues. Only the CDR3 part of the read is kept: 42 bases, read in frame from the first base. In the germline V gene, CDR1 corresponds to SGDLS and CDR2 to YYNGEE. V and J are truncated by 0 bases and 1 base respectively, leaving an intervening sequence of 7 bases. Sequences were obtained from blood. The TCR sequence derives from a man between 25 and 39 years old in good health. The sequence is built from TRBV9 and TRBJ1-1; no D gene call is confident. The DNA sequence is as follows: TGTGCCAGCAGCGTAGTGAGGGAGAACACTGAAGCTTTCTTT. Translated, this is CASSVVRENTEAFF.